This T cell receptor beta chain was recorded in a study of early T cells in non-severe SARS-CoV-2 infection. The CDR3 is made up of 16 amino acids. One entry per CDR3 protein, called by TCRdb with MiXCR from the 5' RACE reads. The sample carries approximately 65,000 distinct CDR3 sequences, approximately 10% recorded once. This clonotype was detected many times. A read error may account for a junction end that differs from germline. This sequence was found in an adult who was a healthcare worker with PCR-confirmed SARS-CoV-2 infection or an uninfected control (not recorded which). This chain connects TRBV12-3 or TRBV12-4 to TRBJ1-1; tentatively, D is TRBD1 (5 bases). Sequences were derived from whole blood, sampled at baseline. As DNA, the CDR3 is TGTGCCAGCAGTCTAGCTCTGGGGGGGAGCCAAGCTGAAGCTTTCTTT. It yields the protein CASSLALGGSQAEAFF.